The clone carrying this T cell receptor beta chain was seen repeatedly, ten times or more. Its antigen is currently unknown. These data come from a study of blood T cells in healthy people across ages. The study, taken as a whole, reports: Getting older went along with TCR beta diversity per million T cells dropping roughly linearly. Higher naive T cell percentage went strongly together with higher TCR beta diversity.

The germline gives CDR1 MNHEY, CDR2 SMNVEV (reference sequence). This CDR3 has 14 amino acids. V lost 5 bases, J lost 6 bases, and 14 bases lay in between. Using a J-beta primer mix together with a sample-barcoded 5' primer, a second PCR was run for about 6 to 11 cycles. TCRdb passed the 5' RACE reads through MiXCR, listing each CDR3 protein once. The sample has 1.5 million to 2 million distinct CDR3 sequences; about 32% are singletons. The origin of this receptor is a woman aged 25-40 years in good health. The V gene is TRBV27, the J gene TRBJ1-5, with D perhaps matching TRBD1 (6 bases). Input material: blood. The CDR3 DNA reads as TGTGCCAGCAGTCCAAGAGGGGGGAGTCAGCCCCAGCATTTT. It encodes CASSPRGGSQPQHF.